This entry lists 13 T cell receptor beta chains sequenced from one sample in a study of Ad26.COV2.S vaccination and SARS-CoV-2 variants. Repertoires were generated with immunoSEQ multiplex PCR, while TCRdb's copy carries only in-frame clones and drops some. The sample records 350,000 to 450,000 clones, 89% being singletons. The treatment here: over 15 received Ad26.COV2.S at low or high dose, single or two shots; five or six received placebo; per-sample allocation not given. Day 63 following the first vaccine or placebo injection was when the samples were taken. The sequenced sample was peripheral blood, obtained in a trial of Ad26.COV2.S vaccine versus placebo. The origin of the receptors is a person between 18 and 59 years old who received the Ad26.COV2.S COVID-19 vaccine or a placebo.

CDR3 nucleotide sequence: TGTGCCAGCCACCGGACAGGGGCAGACGAGCAGTACTTC. Translation gives CASHRTGADEQYF. This chain links TRBV19 with TRBJ2-7, with 9 bases aligning to TRBD1. The CDR3 is 13 amino acids. V lost 9 bases to trimming and J lost 5 bases; unmatched junction nucleotides: 8. CDR1 is LNHDA and CDR2 is SQIVND in the germline V gene (reference sequence).

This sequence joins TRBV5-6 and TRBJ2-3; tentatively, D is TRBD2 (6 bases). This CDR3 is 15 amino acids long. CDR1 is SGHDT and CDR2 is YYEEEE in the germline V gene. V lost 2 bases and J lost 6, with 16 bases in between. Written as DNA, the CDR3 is TGTGCCAGCAGCTTCGGGGGACTTGGCGGGGATACGCAGTATTTT. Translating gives CASSFGGLGGDTQYF.

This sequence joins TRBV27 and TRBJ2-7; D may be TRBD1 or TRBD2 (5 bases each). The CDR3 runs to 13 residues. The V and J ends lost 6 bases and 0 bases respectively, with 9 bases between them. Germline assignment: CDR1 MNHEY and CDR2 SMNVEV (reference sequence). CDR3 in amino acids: CASRDSGSYEQYF. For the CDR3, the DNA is TGTGCCAGCAGAGACAGCGGCTCCTACGAGCAGTACTTC.

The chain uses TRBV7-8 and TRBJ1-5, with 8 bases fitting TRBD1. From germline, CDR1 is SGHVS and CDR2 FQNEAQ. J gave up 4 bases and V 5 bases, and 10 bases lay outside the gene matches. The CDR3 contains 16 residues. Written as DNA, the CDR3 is TGTGCCAGCAGCCCCCGGGCAGGGGGCAGTAATCAGCCCCAGCATTTT. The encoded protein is CASSPRAGGSNQPQHF.

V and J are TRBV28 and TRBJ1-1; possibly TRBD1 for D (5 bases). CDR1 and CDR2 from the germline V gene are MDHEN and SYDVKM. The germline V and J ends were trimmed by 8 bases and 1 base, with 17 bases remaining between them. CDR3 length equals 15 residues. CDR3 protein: CASSFGGVGNTEAFF. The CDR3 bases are TGTGCCAGCTCTTTCGGGGGTGTCGGGAACACTGAAGCTTTCTTT. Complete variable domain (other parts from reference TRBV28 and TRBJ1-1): DVKVTQSSRYLVKRTGEKVFLECVQDMDHENMFWYRQDPGLGLRLIYFSYDVKMKEKGDIPEGYSVSREKKERFSLILESASTNQTSMYLCASSFGGVGNTEAFFGQGTRLTVV.

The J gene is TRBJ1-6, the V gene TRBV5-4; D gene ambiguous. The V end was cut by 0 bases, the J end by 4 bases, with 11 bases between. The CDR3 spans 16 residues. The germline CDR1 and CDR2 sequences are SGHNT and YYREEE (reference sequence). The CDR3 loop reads CASSLDAPSYNSPLHF. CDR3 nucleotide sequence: TGTGCCAGCAGCTTGGATGCTCCTTCTTATAATTCACCCCTCCACTTT. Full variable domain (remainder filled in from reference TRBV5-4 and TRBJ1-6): ETGVTQSPTHLIKTRGQQVTLRCSSQSGHNTVSWYQQALGQGPQFIFQYYREEENGRGNFPPRFSGLQFPNYSSELNVNALELDDSALYLCASSLDAPSYNSPLHFGNGTRLTVT.

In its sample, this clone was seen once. This CDR3 reads CASSSRRTPRSYEQYF. In nucleotides, the CDR3 is TGTGCCAGCAGTTCCCGGCGGACTCCGAGGTCCTACGAGCAGTACTTC. This chain joins TRBV28 and TRBJ2-7, with D possibly matching TRBD2 (5 bases). Trimming removed 4 bases from V and 1 base from J, with 17 bases in between. Germline values: CDR1 MDHEN, CDR2 SYDVKM. The CDR3 contains 16 residues.

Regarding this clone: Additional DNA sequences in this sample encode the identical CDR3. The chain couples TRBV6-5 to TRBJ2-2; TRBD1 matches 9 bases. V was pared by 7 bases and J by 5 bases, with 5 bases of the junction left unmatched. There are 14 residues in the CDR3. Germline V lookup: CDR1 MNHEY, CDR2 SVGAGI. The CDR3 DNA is TGTGCCAGCAAGACAGGGGGGCGAACCGGGGAGCTGTTTTTT. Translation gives CASKTGGRTGELFF.

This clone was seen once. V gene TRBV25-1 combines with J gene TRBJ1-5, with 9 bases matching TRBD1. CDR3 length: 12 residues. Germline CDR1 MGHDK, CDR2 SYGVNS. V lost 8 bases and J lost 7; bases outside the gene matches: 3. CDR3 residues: CASRTGEQPQHF. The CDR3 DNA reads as TGTGCCAGCCGGACAGGGGAGCAGCCCCAGCATTTT.

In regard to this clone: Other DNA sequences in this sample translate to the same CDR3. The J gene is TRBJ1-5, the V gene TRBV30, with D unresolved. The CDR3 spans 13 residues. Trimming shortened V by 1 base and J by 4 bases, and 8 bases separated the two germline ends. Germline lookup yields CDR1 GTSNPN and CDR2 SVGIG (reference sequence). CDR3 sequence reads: CAWSGKSNQPQHF. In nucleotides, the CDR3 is TGTGCCTGGAGTGGGAAGAGTAATCAGCCCCAGCATTTT.

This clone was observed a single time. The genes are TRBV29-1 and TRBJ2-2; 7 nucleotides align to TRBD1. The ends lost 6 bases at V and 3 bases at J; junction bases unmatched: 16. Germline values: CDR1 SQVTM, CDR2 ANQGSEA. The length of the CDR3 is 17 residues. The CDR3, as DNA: TGCAGCGTCCAGAAGATCGGCAGGACAGGAGACACCGGGGAGCTGTTTTTT. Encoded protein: CSVQKIGRTGDTGELFF.

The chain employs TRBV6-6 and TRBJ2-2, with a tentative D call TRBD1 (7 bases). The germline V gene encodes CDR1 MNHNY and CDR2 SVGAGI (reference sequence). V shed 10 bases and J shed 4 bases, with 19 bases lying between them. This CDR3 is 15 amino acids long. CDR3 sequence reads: CATRSRGRGTGELFF. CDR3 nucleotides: TGTGCCACCAGATCAAGGGGGCGGGGCACCGGGGAGCTGTTTTTT.

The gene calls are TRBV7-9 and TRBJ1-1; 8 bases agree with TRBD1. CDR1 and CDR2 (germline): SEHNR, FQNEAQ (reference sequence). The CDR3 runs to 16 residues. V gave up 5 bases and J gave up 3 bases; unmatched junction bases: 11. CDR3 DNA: TGTGCCAGCAGCCGTGTCAGGGGGCGAGGGGACACTGAAGCTTTCTTT. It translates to CASSRVRGRGDTEAFF.